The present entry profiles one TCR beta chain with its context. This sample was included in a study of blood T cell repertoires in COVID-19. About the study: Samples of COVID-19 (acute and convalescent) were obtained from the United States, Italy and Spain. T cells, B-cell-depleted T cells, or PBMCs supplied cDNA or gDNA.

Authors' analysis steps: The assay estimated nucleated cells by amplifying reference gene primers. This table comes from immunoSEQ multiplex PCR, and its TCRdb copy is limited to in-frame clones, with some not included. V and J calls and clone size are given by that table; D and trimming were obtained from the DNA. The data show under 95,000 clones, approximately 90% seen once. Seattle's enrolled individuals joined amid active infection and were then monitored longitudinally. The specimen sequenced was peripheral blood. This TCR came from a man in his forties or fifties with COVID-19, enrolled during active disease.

CDR3 region: CSVDPTNTGELFF. The CDR3 DNA reads TGCAGCGTTGATCCTACGAACACCGGGGAGCTGTTTTTT. The genes are TRBV29-1 and TRBJ2-2, with D hard to call. There are 13 residues in the CDR3. V was clipped by 3 bases and J by 0 bases, with 5 bases between them. Germline CDR1 and CDR2: SQVTM and ANQGSEA.